This T cell receptor (beta chain) derives from a study of blood T cell repertoires in COVID-19 (dated by TCRdb to the early 2020s). A note on the overall study: Collaborator samples came from the United States, Italy and Spain and covered acute and convalescent phases of COVID-19. The prospective study material was composed of cDNA or gDNA derived from T cells, B-cell-depleted T cells, or PBMCs. Subjects who had been exposed to COVID-19, were actively infected with it, or had recovered from it provided the deeply sampled blood TCRbeta repertoires that made up the dataset. A freely available public database, intended as a resource for researchers studying the immune response to SARS-CoV-2, is where the repertoires were released. Samples were obtained from the ongoing ImmuneRACE study (first 160 participants) and from over 1,000 subjects provided by 6 global collaborators. Sample metadata almost always included a de-identified subject ID, COVID-19 status, age in years and sex. Where HLA class I and class II types were available, the types were taken from metadata supplied by the sample provider, not from assay-based typing.

Paper-wide results and their limitations: How much clinical and demographic metadata was included differed by source and by participant, and the metadata was provided uncurated.

Another Seattle source contributed samples from volunteer blood donors who had recovered from COVID-19. Whole blood was collected in K2EDTA tubes by collaborating institutions according to the institutions' own protocols. For TCRbeta analysis, collaborators shipped samples as frozen whole blood, isolated PBMCs, or DNA extracted from either of those sample types. The immunoSEQ Assay, a bias-controlled multiplex PCR, was used to amplify TCRbeta CDR3 regions from genomic DNA. Processing in the source paper ran as follows. Within the assay, amplification of reference gene primers was used to estimate how many nucleated cells each sample contained. To quantify the absolute abundance of each unique TCRbeta CDR3 rearrangement, sequence reads were collapsed and filtered. For each sample, productive Simpson clonality was calculated as the square root of Simpson's diversity index across productive rearrangements. The immuneACCESS repertoire file appears here via TCRdb, limited to in-frame rearrangements. These files lack a portion of the clones; in checked studies, under half of the deficit traces to unresolved V genes, and the cause of the others is not known. The V and J calls and clone size were taken over from that table, and D and trimming were inferred from the DNA. This sample holds roughly 300,000 clones; around four fifths were observed only once. Approximately 9% of the sample belongs to the ten largest clones.

V is reduced by 7 bases and J by 4 bases, leaving a spacing of 20 bases between them. Via the germline V gene, CDR1 is MDHEN and CDR2 SYDVKM. The CDR3 sequence holds 16 residues, the cysteine and phenylalanine included. Only CDR3 DNA is held: 48 bases, read in frame from base 1. This clone was observed a single time. The specificity of this receptor is unknown. Base qualities are missing; no much larger clone stands one base away. The TCR was taken from a woman aged 45-65 years who had recovered from COVID-19. Sequenced sample: peripheral blood. The V and J segments used are TRBV28 and TRBJ1-5; perhaps TRBD1 is the D gene, with 6 bases matching. This receptor has the CDR3 CASNPGGGGANQPQHF. The nucleotide sequence reads as follows: TGTGCCAGCAACCCGGGCGGCGGGGGCGCAAATCAGCCCCAGCATTTT.